One sample yielded the 16 T cell receptor beta chains listed below, sequenced in a study of human T cells and chemical hapten exposure. A single record per CDR3 protein comes from TCRdb applying MiXCR to the RACE reads. The sample yields 80,000 to 95,000 distinct CDR3 sequences, approximately 10% seen once. The time point denotes: patch test 2, 6 weeks after DPC sensitization. Treatment: therapeutic diphenylcyclopropenone sensitization with weekly scalp DPC. The starting material was whole blood, obtained in connection with sensitization to the hapten diphenylcyclopropenone (DPC). The receptors stem from a man aged 40-49 years with alopecia areata. Some clones in this sample may be carry-over from other donors' samples.

This clonotype showed up just a few times. The chain is built from TRBV9 and TRBJ2-5; no reliable D call. This CDR3 comprises 17 residues. Trimming pared 3 bases from V and 2 bases from J, leaving 20 bases between. Germline CDR1 reads SGDLS; CDR2 reads YYNGEE. The CDR3 loop is CASSGTEAYEAQETQYF. The CDR3 DNA follows: TGTGCCAGCAGCGGCACCGAGGCGTATGAGGCTCAAGAGACCCAGTACTTC. Looking up the rest from reference TRBV9 and TRBJ2-5 gives the full variable domain: DSGVTQTPKHLITATGQRVTLRCSPRSGDLSVYWYQQSLDQGLQFLIQYYNGEERAKGNILERFSAQQFPDLHSELNLSSLELGDSALYFCASSGTEAYEAQETQYFGPGTRLLVL.

This clonotype was seen a handful of times. The chain recombines TRBV12-3 or TRBV12-4 with TRBJ1-1, with D uncertain. The V end was cut by 1 base, the J end by 2 bases, with 8 bases between. CDR3 length equals 14 residues. CDR3 DNA sequence: TGTGCCAGCAGTTTAGATCACTTCAACACTGAAGCTTTCTTT. It specifies CASSLDHFNTEAFF.

This clonotype was observed many times. The chain joins TRBV30 to TRBJ1-6; D is unresolved. The V and J ends lost 7 bases and 3 bases respectively, with 7 bases between them. Germline lookup yields CDR1 GTSNPN and CDR2 SVGIG (reference sequence). The CDR3 covers 12 residues. Here the CDR3 reads CAYDNYNSPLHF. In DNA, the CDR3 is TGTGCCTACGACAACTATAATTCACCCCTCCACTTT.

In this sample, this clonotype turned up many times. Here the CDR3 DNA reads TGCGCCAGCAGCTTGCAGGGGGGGAGGAACACTGAAGCTTTCTTT. Translation: CASSLQGGRNTEAFF. The chain uses TRBV5-1 and TRBJ1-1; 7 nucleotides line up with TRBD1. The CDR3 has 15 residues. The germline V gene has CDR1 SGHRS and CDR2 YFSETQ. The V and J ends lost 1 base and 1 base, in that order; junction bases with no gene match: 4.

Only a few counts were recorded for this clonotype. V and J are TRBV28 and TRBJ1-2, with 10 bases matching TRBD1. Germline assignment: CDR1 MDHEN and CDR2 SYDVKM. This CDR3 region has 15 residues. Germline trimming cut 2 bases from V and 5 bases from J; bases unmatched to any gene: 5. CDR3 region: CASSLGTGALYGYTF. The CDR3 DNA reads TGTGCCAGCAGTTTAGGGACAGGGGCTCTGTATGGCTACACCTTC.

This clonotype has a count of ten or more. The J gene is TRBJ1-1, the V gene TRBV4-3; D uncertain. The CDR3 totals 14 residues. Trimming shortened V by 0 bases and J by 4 bases, and 9 bases separated the two germline ends. Per germline, CDR1 LGHNA and CDR2 YSLEER. CDR3 nucleotides: TGCGCCAGCAGCCAAGAAACAGAGGGCACTGAAGCTTTCTTT. Residues: CASSQETEGTEAFF.

This clonotype has more than one count but fewer than ten. The chain joins TRBV6-2 or TRBV6-3 to TRBJ1-1; D remains ambiguous. Looked up from germline, CDR1 is MNHEY and CDR2 is SVGEGT. The CDR3 sequence is 14 residues long. The V end was cut by 7 bases, the J end by 1 base, with 13 bases between. The CDR3 spells CASKRASENTEAFF. In DNA, the CDR3 is TGTGCCAGCAAACGGGCCAGTGAGAACACTGAAGCTTTCTTT.

The chain employs TRBV12-3 or TRBV12-4 and TRBJ1-5, with TRBD1 as a possible D gene (5 bases). CDR3 length: 14 residues. Trimming took 6 bases from V and 7 from J, leaving 16 bases between them. CDR3 loop: CASSPGGTGQPQHF. For the CDR3, the DNA is TGTGCCAGCAGCCCTGGGGGGACCGGCCAGCCCCAGCATTTT.

This clonotype was seen ten or more times. The rearrangement uses TRBV3-1 and TRBJ1-1, with D maybe TRBD1 (5 bases). The CDR3 spans 16 residues. The germline V gene encodes CDR1 LGHDT and CDR2 YNNKEL (reference sequence). Trimming left V 1 base short and J 4 bases short, with 16 bases between. The CDR3 sequence is CASSQVFSGQGTEAFF. Written as DNA, the CDR3 is TGTGCCAGCAGCCAAGTCTTCTCCGGGCAGGGCACTGAAGCTTTCTTT.

The chain combines TRBV18 with TRBJ1-1; 7 bases are a match to TRBD1. Germline CDR1 is KGHSH and CDR2 is LQKENI. This CDR3 is 14 amino acids long. V lost 3 bases to trimming and J lost 5 bases; unmatched junction nucleotides: 6. As DNA, the CDR3 is TGTGCCAGCTCACCCGACAGGGTATATACTGAAGCTTTCTTT. It codes for CASSPDRVYTEAFF.

The chain has TRBV5-1 and TRBJ2-5; 8 bases are shared with TRBD1. This CDR3 contains 15 residues. The V gene's germline CDR1 is SGHRS and CDR2 YFSETQ. J was trimmed by 1 base and V by 7 bases; bases with no gene match: 9. The CDR3 sequence is CASLPGGTGQETQYF. The CDR3 nucleotides read TGCGCCAGCCTACCAGGTGGGACAGGCCAAGAGACCCAGTACTTC.

This clonotype occurred many times. The rearrangement links TRBV28 to TRBJ1-2; no reliable D call. The ends were cut back, 4 bases at V and 4 bases at J, with 16 bases in the middle. Germline CDR1 and CDR2: MDHEN and SYDVKM. The CDR3 totals 15 residues. The CDR3 DNA reads TGTGCCAGCAGTTCCACAGTCAGTTTTAGCTATGGCTACACCTTC. It codes for CASSSTVSFSYGYTF.

This clonotype was seen ten or more times. V and J are TRBV13 and TRBJ1-4, with 7 bases aligning to TRBD1. The CDR3 is made up of 15 amino acids. V lost 5 bases and J lost 3; bases outside the gene matches: 6. CDR1 and CDR2 (germline): PRHDT, FYEKMQ (reference sequence). CDR3 protein: CASSNTGDPNEKLFF. The CDR3 bases are TGTGCCAGCAGCAATACAGGGGACCCTAATGAAAAACTGTTTTTT.

This chain joins TRBV19 and TRBJ1-2, with D perhaps TRBD1 (6 bases). V was pared by 3 bases and J by 0 bases, with 11 bases between. Germline CDR1 is LNHDA and CDR2 is SQIVND (reference sequence). This CDR3 region has 15 residues. The CDR3 sequence is CASSIPGAANYGYTF. CDR3 DNA: TGTGCCAGTAGTATTCCGGGGGCGGCTAACTATGGCTACACCTTC.

J is TRBJ2-3 and V is TRBV25-1; the match to TRBD1 covers 10 bases. Germline V lookup: CDR1 MGHDK, CDR2 SYGVNS. V dropped 6 bases and J dropped 6; count of bases not matched to a gene: 6. The CDR3 is made up of 14 amino acids. Here the CDR3 reads CASRLDRGFDTQYF. The CDR3 nucleotides read TGTGCCAGCAGGCTGGACAGGGGGTTCGATACGCAGTATTTT.

This clonotype was seen ten or more times. J is TRBJ2-7 and V is TRBV28; unclear D gene. V lost 5 bases, J lost 6 bases, and 11 bases lay in between. The CDR3 sequence is 12 residues long. Germline-derived CDR1 and CDR2 are MDHEN and SYDVKM. The DNA for the CDR3 is TGTGCCAGCAGTCCCCTTGTTGGCGAGCAGTACGTC. Its protein is CASSPLVGEQYV.